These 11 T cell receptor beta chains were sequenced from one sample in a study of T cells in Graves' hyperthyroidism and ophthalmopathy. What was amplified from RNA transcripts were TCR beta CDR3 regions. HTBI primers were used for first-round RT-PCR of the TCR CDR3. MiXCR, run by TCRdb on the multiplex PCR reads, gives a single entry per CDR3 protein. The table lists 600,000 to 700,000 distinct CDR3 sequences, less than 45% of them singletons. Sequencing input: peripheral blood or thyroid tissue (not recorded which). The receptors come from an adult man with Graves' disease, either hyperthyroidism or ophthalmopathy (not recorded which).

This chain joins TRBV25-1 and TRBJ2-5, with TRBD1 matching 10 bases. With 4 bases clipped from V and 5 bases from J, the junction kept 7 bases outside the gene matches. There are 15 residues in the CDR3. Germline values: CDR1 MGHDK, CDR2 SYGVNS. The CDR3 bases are TGTGCCAGCAGTGCGACAGGGGGCGTGGGGGAGACCCAGTACTTC. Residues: CASSATGGVGETQYF.

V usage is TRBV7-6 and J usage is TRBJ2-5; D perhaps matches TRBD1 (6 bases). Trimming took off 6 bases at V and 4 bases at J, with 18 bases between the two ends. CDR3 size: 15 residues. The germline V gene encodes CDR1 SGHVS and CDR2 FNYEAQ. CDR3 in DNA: TGTGCCAGCAGTTCCGGGTTGGGGGCGCGAGAGACCCAGTACTTC. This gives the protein CASSSGLGARETQYF.

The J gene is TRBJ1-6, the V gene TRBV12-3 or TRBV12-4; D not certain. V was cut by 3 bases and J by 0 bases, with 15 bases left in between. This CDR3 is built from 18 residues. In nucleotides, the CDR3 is TGTGCCAGCAGTTTCGGTGGGTGGGGAAGCTCCTATAATTCACCCCTCCACTTT. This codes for CASSFGGWGSSYNSPLHF.

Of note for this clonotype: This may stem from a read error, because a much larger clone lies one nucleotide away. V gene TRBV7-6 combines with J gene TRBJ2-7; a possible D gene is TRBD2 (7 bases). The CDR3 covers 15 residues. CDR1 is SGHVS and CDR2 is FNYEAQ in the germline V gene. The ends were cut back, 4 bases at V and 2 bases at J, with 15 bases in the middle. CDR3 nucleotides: TGTGCCAGCAGCTCGTTAGGGGGAGGGACCTACGAGCAGTACTTC. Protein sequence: CASSSLGGGTYEQYF.

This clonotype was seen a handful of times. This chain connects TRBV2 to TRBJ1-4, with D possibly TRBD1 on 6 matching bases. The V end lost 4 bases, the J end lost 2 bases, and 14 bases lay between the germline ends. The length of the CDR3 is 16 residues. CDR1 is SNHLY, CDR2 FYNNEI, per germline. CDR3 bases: TGTGCCAGCAGTGCCGAGGGGGTAGGGACTAATGAAAAACTGTTTTTT. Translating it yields CASSAEGVGTNEKLFF.

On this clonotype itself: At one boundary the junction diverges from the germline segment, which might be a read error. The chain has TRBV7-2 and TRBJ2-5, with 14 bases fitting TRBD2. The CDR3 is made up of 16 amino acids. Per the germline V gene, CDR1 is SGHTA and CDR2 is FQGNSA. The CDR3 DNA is TGCGCCAGCAGCCCTGGGACTAGCGGGGGCCCTGAGACCCAGTACTTC. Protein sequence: CASSPGTSGGPETQYF. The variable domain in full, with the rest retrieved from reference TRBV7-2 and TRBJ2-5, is GAGVSQSPSNKVTEKGKDVELRCDPISGHTALYWYRQSLGQGLEFLIYFQGNSAPDKSGLPSDRFSAERTGGSVSTLTIQRTQQEDSAVYLCASSPGTSGGPETQYFGPGTRLLVL.

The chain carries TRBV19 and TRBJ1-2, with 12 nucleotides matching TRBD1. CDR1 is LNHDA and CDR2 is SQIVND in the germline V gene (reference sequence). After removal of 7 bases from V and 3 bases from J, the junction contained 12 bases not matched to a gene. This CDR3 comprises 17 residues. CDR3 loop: CASTDPGQGALDYGYTF. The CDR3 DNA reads TGTGCCAGTACCGATCCGGGACAGGGGGCTTTGGACTATGGCTACACCTTC.

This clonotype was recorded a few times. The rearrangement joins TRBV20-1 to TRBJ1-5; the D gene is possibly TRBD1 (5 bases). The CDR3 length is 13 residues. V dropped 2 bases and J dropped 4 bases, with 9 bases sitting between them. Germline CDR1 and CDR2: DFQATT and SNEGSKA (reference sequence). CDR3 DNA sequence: TGCAGTGCTAGAAGCAGGGAGAATCAGCCCCAGCATTTT. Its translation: CSARSRENQPQHF.

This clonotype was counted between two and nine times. The CDR3 DNA reads TGTGCCAGCAGTGAAACTAGCGGGACCACCGGGGAGCTGTTTTTT. Amino acid sequence: CASSETSGTTGELFF. The chain carries TRBV2 and TRBJ2-2, with 10 bases aligning to TRBD2. Unmatched junction bases numbered 1, after V lost 2 bases and J lost 4 bases. Germline values: CDR1 SNHLY, CDR2 FYNNEI. The CDR3 sequence is 15 residues long.

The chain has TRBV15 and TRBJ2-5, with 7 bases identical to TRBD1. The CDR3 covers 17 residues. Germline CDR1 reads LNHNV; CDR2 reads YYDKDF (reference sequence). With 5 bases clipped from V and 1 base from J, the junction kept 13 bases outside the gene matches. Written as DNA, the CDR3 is TGTGCCACCAGCGTTGTGGGGACCAGGGGGTTCCAAGAGACCCAGTACTTC. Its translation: CATSVVGTRGFQETQYF.

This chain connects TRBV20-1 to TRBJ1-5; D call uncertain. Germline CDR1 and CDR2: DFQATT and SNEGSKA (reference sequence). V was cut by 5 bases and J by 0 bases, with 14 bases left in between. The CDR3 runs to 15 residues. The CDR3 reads CSASSYGISNQPQHF. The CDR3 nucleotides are TGCAGTGCTTCATCCTATGGGATTAGCAATCAGCCCCAGCATTTT.